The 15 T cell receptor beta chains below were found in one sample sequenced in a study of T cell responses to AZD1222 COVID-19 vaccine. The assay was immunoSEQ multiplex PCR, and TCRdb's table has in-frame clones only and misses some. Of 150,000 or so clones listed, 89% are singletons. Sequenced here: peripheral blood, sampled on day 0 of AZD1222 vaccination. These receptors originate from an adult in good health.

The CDR3 coding sequence is TGCGCCAGCAGCCAAGGGAGTCGAGGATCCAATGGCTACACCTTC. Its translation: CASSQGSRGSNGYTF. The rearrangement uses TRBV4-3 and TRBJ1-2, with D uncertain. V was shortened by 1 base and J by 6 bases, with 15 bases between the two germline ends. CDR3 length: 15 amino acids. Germline assignment: CDR1 LGHNA and CDR2 YSLEER.

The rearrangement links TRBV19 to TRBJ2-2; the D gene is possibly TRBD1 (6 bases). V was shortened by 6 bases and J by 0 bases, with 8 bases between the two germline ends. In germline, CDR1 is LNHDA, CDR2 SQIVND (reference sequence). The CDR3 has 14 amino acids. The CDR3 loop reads CASSGTSNTGELFF. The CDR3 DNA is TGTGCCAGTAGCGGGACATCGAACACCGGGGAGCTGTTTTTT.

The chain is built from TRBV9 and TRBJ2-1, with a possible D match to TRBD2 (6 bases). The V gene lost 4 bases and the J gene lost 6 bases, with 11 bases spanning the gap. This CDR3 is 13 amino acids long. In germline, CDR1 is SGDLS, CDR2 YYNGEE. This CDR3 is CASSRGGLNEQFF. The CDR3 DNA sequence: TGTGCCAGCAGCCGGGGAGGCCTCAATGAGCAGTTCTTC. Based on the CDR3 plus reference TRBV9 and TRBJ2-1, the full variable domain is DSGVTQTPKHLITATGQRVTLRCSPRSGDLSVYWYQQSLDQGLQFLIQYYNGEERAKGNILERFSAQQFPDLHSELNLSSLELGDSALYFCASSRGGLNEQFFGPGTRLTVL.

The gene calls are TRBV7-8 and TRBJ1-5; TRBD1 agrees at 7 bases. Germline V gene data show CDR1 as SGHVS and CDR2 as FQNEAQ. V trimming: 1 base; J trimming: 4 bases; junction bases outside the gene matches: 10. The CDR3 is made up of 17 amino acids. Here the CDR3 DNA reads TGTGCCAGCAGCTTAGAGGGGGCGACGGCGAAAAATCAGCCCCAGCATTTT. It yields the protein CASSLEGATAKNQPQHF. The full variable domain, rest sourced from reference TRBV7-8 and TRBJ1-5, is GAGVSQSPRYKVAKRGQDVALRCDPISGHVSLFWYQQALGQGPEFLTYFQNEAQLDKSGLPSDRFFAERPEGSVSTLKIQRTQQEDSAVYLCASSLEGATAKNQPQHFGDGTRLSIL.

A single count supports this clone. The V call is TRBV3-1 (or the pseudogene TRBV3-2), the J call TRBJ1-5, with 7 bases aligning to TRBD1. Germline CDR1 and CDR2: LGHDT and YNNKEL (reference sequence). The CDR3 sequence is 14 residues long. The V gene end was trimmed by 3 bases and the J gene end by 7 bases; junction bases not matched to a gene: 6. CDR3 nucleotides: TGTGCCAGCAGCCAGTACAGGGGCAGCCAGCCCCAGCATTTT. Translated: CASSQYRGSQPQHF.

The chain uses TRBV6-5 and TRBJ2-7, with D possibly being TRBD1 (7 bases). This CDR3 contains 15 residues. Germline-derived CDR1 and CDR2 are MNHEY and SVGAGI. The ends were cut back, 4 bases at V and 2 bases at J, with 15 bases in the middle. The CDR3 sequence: CASSSEGGGTYEQYF. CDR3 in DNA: TGTGCCAGCAGTTCTGAAGGGGGCGGGACCTACGAGCAGTACTTC.

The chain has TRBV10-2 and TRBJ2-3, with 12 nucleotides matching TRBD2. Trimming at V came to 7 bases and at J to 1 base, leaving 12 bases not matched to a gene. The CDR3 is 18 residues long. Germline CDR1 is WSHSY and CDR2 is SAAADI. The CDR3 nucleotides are TGCGCCAGCAACGGACTAGCGGGATGGGAAGTTGGCACAGATACGCAGTATTTT. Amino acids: CASNGLAGWEVGTDTQYF.

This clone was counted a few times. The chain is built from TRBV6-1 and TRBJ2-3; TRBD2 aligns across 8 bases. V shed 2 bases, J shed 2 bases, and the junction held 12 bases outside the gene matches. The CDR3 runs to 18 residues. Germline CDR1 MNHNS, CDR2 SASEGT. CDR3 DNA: TGTGCCAGCAGTGAAAAGTGGATTAGCGGGACCTTCACAGATACGCAGTATTTT. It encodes CASSEKWISGTFTDTQYF.

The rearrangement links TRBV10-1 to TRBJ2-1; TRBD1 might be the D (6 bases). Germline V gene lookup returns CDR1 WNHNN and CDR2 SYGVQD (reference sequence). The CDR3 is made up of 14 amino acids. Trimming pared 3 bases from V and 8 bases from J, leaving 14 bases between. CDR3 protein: CASSDYNGGDEQFF. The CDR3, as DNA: TGCGCCAGCAGTGATTATAATGGGGGCGATGAGCAGTTCTTC.

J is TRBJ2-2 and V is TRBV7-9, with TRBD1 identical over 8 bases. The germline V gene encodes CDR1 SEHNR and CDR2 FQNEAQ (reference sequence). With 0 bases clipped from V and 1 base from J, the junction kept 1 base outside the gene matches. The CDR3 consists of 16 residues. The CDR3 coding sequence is TGTGCCAGCAGCTTAGCCGGGACAGGGAACACCGGGGAGCTGTTTTTT. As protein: CASSLAGTGNTGELFF.

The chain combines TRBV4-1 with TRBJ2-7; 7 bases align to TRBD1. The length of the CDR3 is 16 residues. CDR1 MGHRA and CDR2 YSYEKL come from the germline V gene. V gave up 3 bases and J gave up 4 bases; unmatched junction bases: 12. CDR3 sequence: CASSHFFSGQKYEQYF. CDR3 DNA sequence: TGCGCCAGCAGCCATTTCTTTTCGGGACAGAAATACGAGCAGTACTTC.

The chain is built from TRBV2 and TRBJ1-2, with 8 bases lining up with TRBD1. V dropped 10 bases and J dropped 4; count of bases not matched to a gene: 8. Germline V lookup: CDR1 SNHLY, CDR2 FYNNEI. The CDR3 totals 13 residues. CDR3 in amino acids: CATWTGLVYGYTF. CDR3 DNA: TGTGCCACCTGGACAGGGCTAGTCTATGGCTACACCTTC.

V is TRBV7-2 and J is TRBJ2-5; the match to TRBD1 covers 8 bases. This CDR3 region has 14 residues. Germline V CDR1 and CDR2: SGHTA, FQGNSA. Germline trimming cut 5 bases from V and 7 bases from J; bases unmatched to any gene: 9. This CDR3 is CASSPSTGGGTQYF. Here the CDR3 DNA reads TGTGCCAGCAGCCCCTCAACAGGGGGAGGGACCCAGTACTTC.

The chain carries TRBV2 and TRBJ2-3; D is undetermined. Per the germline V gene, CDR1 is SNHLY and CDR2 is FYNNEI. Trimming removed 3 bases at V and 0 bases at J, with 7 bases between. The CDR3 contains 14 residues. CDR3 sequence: CASSDTSSTDTQYF. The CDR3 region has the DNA TGTGCCAGCAGTGATACTTCTAGCACAGATACGCAGTATTTT.

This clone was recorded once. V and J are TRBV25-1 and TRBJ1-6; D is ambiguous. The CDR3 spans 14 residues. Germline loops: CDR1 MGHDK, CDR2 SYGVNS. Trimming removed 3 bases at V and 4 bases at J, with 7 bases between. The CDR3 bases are TGTGCCAGCAGTGAGGTCAGGTATAATTCACCCCTCCACTTT. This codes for CASSEVRYNSPLHF.